The clone carrying this T cell receptor (beta chain) was seen ten or more times. Individual cDNA molecules were tagged with unique molecular identifiers, the study reported. One entry per CDR3 protein, called by TCRdb with MiXCR from the 5' RACE reads. The data contain some 46,000 distinct CDR3 sequences, around 6.1% of them seen just once; the ten biggest clones take up less than 25%. The data are from a study of early T cells in non-severe SARS-CoV-2 infection. Germline loops: CDR1 LGHNA, CDR2 YSLEER. With 4 bases clipped from V and 3 bases from J, the junction kept 10 bases outside the gene matches. The CDR3 has 17 amino acids.

The rearrangement joins TRBV4-3 to TRBJ1-3; 9 positions agree with TRBD1. Sequencing used whole blood, obtained at baseline. The sequence derives from an adult who was a healthcare worker with PCR-confirmed SARS-CoV-2 infection or an uninfected control (not recorded which). CDR3 protein: CASSPAGGQGFGNTIYF. The CDR3 coding sequence is TGCGCCAGCAGCCCTGCGGGGGGACAGGGCTTTGGAAACACCATATATTTT.